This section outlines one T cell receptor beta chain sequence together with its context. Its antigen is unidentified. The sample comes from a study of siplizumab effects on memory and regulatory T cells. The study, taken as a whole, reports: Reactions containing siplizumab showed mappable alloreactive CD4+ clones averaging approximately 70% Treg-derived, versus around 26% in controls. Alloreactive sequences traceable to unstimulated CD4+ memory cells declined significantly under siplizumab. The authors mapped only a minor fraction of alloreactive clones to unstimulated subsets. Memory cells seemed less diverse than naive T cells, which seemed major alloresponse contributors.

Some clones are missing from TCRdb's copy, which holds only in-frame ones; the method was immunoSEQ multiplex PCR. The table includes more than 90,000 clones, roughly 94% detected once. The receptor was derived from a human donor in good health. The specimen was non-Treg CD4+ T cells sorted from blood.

CDR3 in DNA: TGTGCCAGCAGCTTAGAGGGAGGTTACGAGCAGTACTTC. As protein: CASSLEGGYEQYF. The J gene is TRBJ2-7, the V gene TRBV7-9; D is possibly TRBD2 (6 bases). Germline CDR1 SEHNR, CDR2 FQNEAQ (reference sequence). The CDR3 covers 13 residues. V was trimmed by 1 base and J by 4 bases, leaving 8 bases between them. The whole variable domain, filled in from reference TRBV7-9 and TRBJ2-7, reads DTGVSQNPRHKITKRGQNVTFRCDPISEHNRLYWYRQTLGQGPEFLTYFQNEAQLEKSRLLSDRFSAERPKGSFSTLEIQRTEQGDSAMYLCASSLEGGYEQYFGPGTRLTVT.